This TCR beta chain was sequenced for a study of blood T cell repertoires in COVID-19. This study enrolled people aged roughly 18 to 89 from about two dozen US geographic areas. For recovered donors of Cohort 3, there were two negative PCRs, clearance, or symptom resolution. At least ten counts were recorded for this clone. Clones were read by immunoSEQ multiplex PCR, and TCRdb kept only the in-frame ones, dropping some. The sample has approximately 500,000 clones; approximately 87% are singletons. This CDR3 has 14 residues. The germline V gene has CDR1 LNHNV and CDR2 YYDKDF (reference sequence). Trimming pared 0 bases from V and 3 bases from J, leaving 9 bases between.

This clonotype was sampled from a woman in her thirties or forties who had recovered from COVID-19. The chain has TRBV15 and TRBJ2-7; no firm D call. Sequenced material: PBMCs or T cells enriched from blood (not recorded which). CDR3: CATSRDRNIYEQYF. CDR3 bases: TGTGCCACCAGCAGAGACAGGAATATCTACGAGCAGTACTTC.